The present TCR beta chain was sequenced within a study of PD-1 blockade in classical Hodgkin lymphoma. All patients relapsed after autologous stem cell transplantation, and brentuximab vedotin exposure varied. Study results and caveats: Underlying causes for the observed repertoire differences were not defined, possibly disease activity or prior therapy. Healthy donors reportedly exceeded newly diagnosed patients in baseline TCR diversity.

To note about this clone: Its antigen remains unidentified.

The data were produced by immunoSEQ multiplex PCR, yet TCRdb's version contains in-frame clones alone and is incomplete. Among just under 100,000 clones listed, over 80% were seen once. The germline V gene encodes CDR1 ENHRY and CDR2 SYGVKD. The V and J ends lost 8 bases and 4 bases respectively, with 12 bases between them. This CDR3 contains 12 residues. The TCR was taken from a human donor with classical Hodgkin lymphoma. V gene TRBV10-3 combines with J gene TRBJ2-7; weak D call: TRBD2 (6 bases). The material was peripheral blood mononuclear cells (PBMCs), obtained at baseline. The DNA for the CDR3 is TGTGCCATCGGCGAGACTAGGTACGAGCAGTACTTC. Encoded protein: CAIGETRYEQYF.